The next 14 T cell receptor beta chains were all read from a single sample in a study of blood T cell repertoires in COVID-19. TCRdb keeps only in-frame clones here, not all; method: immunoSEQ multiplex PCR. The sample records roughly 500,000 clones, roughly 89% being singletons. Sequenced: peripheral blood. The receptor source for this set is a young man with COVID-19, enrolled during active disease.

This chain links TRBV5-1 with TRBJ1-4; D ambiguous. CDR1 SGHRS and CDR2 YFSETQ come from the germline V gene. With 0 bases removed from V and 5 bases from J, the gap between germline ends came to 8 bases. The CDR3 contains 14 residues. This CDR3 reads CASSLEPVNEKLFF. The CDR3 DNA follows: TGCGCCAGCAGCTTGGAACCGGTGAATGAAAAACTGTTTTTT.

This clone was recorded a few times. The sample has other DNA sequences that encode this CDR3 too. The chain joins TRBV20-1 to TRBJ2-1; D not resolved. Deletions cut 2 bases from V and 6 bases from J, with 5 bases between. The CDR3 is 11 residues long. Germline V gene data show CDR1 as DFQATT and CDR2 as SNEGSKA (reference sequence). In nucleotides, the CDR3 is TGCAGTGCTAGAAGAGGCAATGAGCAGTTCTTC. Its protein is CSARRGNEQFF.

The genes are TRBV29-1 and TRBJ2-3; TRBD2 might be the D (6 bases). The CDR3 sequence is 13 residues long. Germline V CDR1 and CDR2: SQVTM, ANQGSEA. V was clipped by 5 bases and J by 1 base, with 10 bases between them. The CDR3 sequence is CSVTGSGTDTQYF. The DNA for the CDR3 is TGCAGCGTTACCGGGAGCGGCACAGATACGCAGTATTTT.

CDR3: CASSLERDSGVDIQYF. The CDR3 DNA reads as TGCGCCAGCAGCTTGGAGCGGGACTCCGGAGTTGACATTCAGTACTTC. The chain recombines TRBV5-1 with TRBJ2-4; 7 bases align to TRBD2. This CDR3 is 16 amino acids long. The V gene end was trimmed by 0 bases and the J gene end by 8 bases; junction bases not matched to a gene: 11. CDR1 SGHRS and CDR2 YFSETQ come from the germline V gene.

The CDR3 here is CAWTSGQGRYGYTF. CDR3 nucleotide sequence: TGTGCCTGGACCTCGGGACAGGGGAGGTATGGCTACACCTTC. The chain combines TRBV30 with TRBJ1-2, with 10 bases lining up with TRBD1. The trim removed 4 bases at V and 5 bases at J, leaving 7 bases unmatched. This CDR3 is built from 14 residues. The germline V gene encodes CDR1 GTSNPN and CDR2 SVGIG (reference sequence).

The rearrangement uses TRBV29-1 and TRBJ2-3, with D possibly being TRBD2 (6 bases). Germline V CDR1 and CDR2: SQVTM, ANQGSEA. The V end lost 4 bases, the J end lost 2 bases, and 13 bases lay between the germline ends. The CDR3 covers 14 residues. The CDR3 DNA is TGCAGCGTTGGAGGTAGCGGATCCACAGATACGCAGTATTTT. Protein sequence: CSVGGSGSTDTQYF.

The CDR3 nucleotides read TGTGCCAGCAGCTCCCTAGCGGGAGAGGGGACCGGGGAGCTGTTTTTT. It specifies CASSSLAGEGTGELFF. The V gene is TRBV7-9, the J gene TRBJ2-2, with 10 bases identical to TRBD2. J gave up 5 bases and V 4 bases, and 7 bases lay outside the gene matches. CDR3 length: 16 residues. Germline lookup yields CDR1 SEHNR and CDR2 FQNEAQ (reference sequence).

The chain is built from TRBV15 and TRBJ2-7, with D possibly TRBD2 on 5 matching bases. Germline V gene sequence: CDR1 LNHNV, CDR2 YYDKDF (reference sequence). The CDR3 is 16 amino acids. V shed 3 bases and J shed 2 bases, with 17 bases lying between them. The CDR3 region is CATSREPGILTYEQYF. The CDR3 DNA sequence: TGTGCCACCAGCAGGGAGCCCGGGATCCTAACCTACGAGCAGTACTTC.

This chain uses TRBV10-2 with TRBJ2-7; D unresolved. Germline V lookup: CDR1 WSHSY, CDR2 SAAADI. The CDR3 is made up of 12 amino acids. The V gene lost 3 bases and the J gene lost 6 bases, with 9 bases spanning the gap. The CDR3 is CASSEPLVEQYF. CDR3 nucleotides: TGCGCCAGCAGTGAACCCCTAGTCGAGCAGTACTTC.

V gene TRBV18 combines with J gene TRBJ2-5; D is undetermined. The CDR3 is 13 residues long. The germline V gene encodes CDR1 KGHSH and CDR2 LQKENI. Trimming took 3 bases from V and 2 from J, leaving 7 bases between them. The CDR3 DNA follows: TGTGCCAGCTCACCGCTAGGTCAAGAGACCCAGTACTTC. Amino acids: CASSPLGQETQYF.

The genes are TRBV29-1 and TRBJ2-2; a weak D match, TRBD1 (6 bases). V was trimmed by 4 bases and J by 5 bases, leaving 14 bases between them. The CDR3 spans 14 residues. The germline gives CDR1 SQVTM, CDR2 ANQGSEA. The CDR3 protein is CSVGRGRGTGELFF. The DNA of the CDR3 is TGCAGCGTTGGAAGGGGGAGAGGGACCGGGGAGCTGTTTTTT.

V and J are TRBV28 and TRBJ2-7; 12 nucleotides agree with TRBD2. The CDR3 has 16 amino acids. CDR1 and CDR2 (germline): MDHEN, SYDVKM. Trimming removed 5 bases from V and 4 bases from J; junction bases left unmatched: 9. Here the CDR3 reads CASSNLAGGPLYEQYF. CDR3 sequence (DNA): TGTGCCAGCAGTAATCTAGCGGGAGGGCCGCTGTACGAGCAGTACTTC.

The chain couples TRBV6-5 to TRBJ1-3; maybe TRBD1 (6 bases). There are 15 residues in the CDR3. V shed 5 bases and J shed 0 bases, with 11 bases lying between them. The germline gives CDR1 MNHEY, CDR2 SVGAGI. CDR3 nucleotides: TGTGCCAGCAGTCCCGACAGGTTCTCTGGAAACACCATATATTTT. It specifies CASSPDRFSGNTIYF.

V is TRBV5-8 and J is TRBJ2-2; 11 bases align to TRBD2. Germline trimming cut 1 base from V and 4 bases from J; bases unmatched to any gene: 3. Germline CDR1 and CDR2: SGHTS and YDEGEE. The CDR3 sequence is 16 residues long. CDR3 sequence reads: CASSLNSGRATGELFF. Here the CDR3 DNA reads TGTGCCAGCAGCTTGAATAGCGGGAGGGCCACCGGGGAGCTGTTTTTT.